This T cell receptor (beta chain) was profiled in a study of T cell responses to AZD1222 COVID-19 vaccine. The protocol was immunoSEQ multiplex PCR, while the TCRdb copy is restricted to in-frame clones and leaves out a portion. The top ten hold around 4.5% of the sample, which has more than 95,000 clones, roughly 91% seen once. This CDR3 comprises 21 residues. Germline V gives CDR1 MDHEN, CDR2 SYDVKM. Trimming took 6 bases from V and 0 from J; bases not matched to a gene: 18. Notes on the study in general: Regions 160-218 and 743-854 held dominance among vaccine-associated CD4 TCRs, which spanned spike. Two AZD1222 administrations were followed by greater Spike-specific TCR breadth and depth.

As to this clone: Its antigen is not identified.

The V and J genes are TRBV28 and TRBJ2-1, with TRBD2 identical over 12 bases. This sequence was found in an adult in good health. Sequenced material: peripheral blood, taken on day 0 of MenACWY control vaccination. Written as DNA, the CDR3 is TGTGCCAGCAGCTCAAAGATAAGGACTAGCGGGGTTAACTACTCCTACAATGAGCAGTTCTTC. Translating gives CASSSKIRTSGVNYSYNEQFF.